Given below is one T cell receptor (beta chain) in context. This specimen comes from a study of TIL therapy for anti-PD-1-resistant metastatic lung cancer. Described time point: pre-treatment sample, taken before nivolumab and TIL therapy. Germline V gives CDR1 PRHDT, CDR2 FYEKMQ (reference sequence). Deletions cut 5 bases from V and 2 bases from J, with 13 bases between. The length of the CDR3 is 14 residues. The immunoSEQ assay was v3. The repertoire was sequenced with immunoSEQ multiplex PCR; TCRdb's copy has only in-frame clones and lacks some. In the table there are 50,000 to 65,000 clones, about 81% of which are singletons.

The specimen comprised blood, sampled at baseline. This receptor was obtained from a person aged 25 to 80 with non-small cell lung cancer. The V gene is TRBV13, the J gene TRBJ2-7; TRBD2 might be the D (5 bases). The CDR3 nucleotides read TGTGCCAGCAGCCGCGGACTGAAAGCCTACGAGCAGTACTTC. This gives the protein CASSRGLKAYEQYF.